One T cell receptor beta chain is described in this entry. Its antigen is undetermined. The beta constant-region primer was an equimolar mix of two oligonucleotides covering TRBC1 and TRBC2. Nested alpha and beta constant-region primers with the SP2 primer drove four PCR rounds on ligated cDNA. TCRdb used MiXCR to reprocess the UMI-ligation and nested PCR reads, holding one entry per CDR3 protein. The table records around 110,000 distinct CDR3 sequences, 35% to 45% of them present only once. This specimen belongs to a study of naive and memory T cell subsets. Notes on the study in general: In naive cells, over 95% of TCR sequences were seen only once.

This CDR3 region has 21 residues. CDR1 and CDR2 from the germline V gene are MNHEY and SVGAGI. Unmatched junction bases numbered 17, after V lost 3 bases and J lost 0 bases. The rearrangement uses TRBV6-5 and TRBJ2-1, with TRBD1 identical over 10 bases. Specimen: central memory CD4+ T cells from blood. The clonotype was recovered from a human donor in good health. CDR3 sequence: CASSYEYRDRGFESSYNEQFF. The CDR3 region has the DNA TGTGCCAGCAGTTATGAATACCGGGACAGGGGATTTGAAAGCTCCTACAATGAGCAGTTCTTC.